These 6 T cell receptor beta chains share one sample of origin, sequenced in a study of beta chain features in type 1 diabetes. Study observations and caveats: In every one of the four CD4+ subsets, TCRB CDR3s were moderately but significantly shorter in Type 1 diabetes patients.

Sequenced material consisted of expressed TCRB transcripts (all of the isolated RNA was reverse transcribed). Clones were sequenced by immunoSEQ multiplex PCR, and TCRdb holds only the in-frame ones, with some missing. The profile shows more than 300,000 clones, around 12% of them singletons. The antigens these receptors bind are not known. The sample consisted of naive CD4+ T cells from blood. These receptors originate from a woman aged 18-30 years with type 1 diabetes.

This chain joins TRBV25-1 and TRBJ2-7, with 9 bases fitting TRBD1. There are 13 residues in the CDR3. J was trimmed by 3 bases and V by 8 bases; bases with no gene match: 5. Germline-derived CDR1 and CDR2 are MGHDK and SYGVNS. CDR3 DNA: TGTGCCAGCCGCACAGGGGGCAGCTACGAGCAGTACTTC. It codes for CASRTGGSYEQYF.

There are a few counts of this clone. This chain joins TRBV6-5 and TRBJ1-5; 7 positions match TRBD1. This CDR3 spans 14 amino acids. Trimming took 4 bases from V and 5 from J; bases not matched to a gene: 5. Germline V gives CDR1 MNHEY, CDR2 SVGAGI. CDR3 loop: CASSLTGLDQPQHF. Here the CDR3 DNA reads TGTGCCAGCAGTTTGACAGGGCTCGATCAGCCCCAGCATTTT.

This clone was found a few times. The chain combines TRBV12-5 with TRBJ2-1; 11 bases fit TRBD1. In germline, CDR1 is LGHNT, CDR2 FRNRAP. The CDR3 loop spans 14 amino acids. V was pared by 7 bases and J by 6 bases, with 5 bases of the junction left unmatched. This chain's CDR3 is CASAKDRGPNEQFF. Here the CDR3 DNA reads TGTGCTAGTGCCAAGGACAGGGGGCCCAATGAGCAGTTCTTC.

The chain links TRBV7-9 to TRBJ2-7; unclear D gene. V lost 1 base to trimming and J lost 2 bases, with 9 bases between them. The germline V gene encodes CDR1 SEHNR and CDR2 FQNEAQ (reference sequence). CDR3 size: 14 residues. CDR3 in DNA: TGTGCCAGCAGCTTAGACGTCAGAACCTACGAGCAGTACTTC. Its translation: CASSLDVRTYEQYF.

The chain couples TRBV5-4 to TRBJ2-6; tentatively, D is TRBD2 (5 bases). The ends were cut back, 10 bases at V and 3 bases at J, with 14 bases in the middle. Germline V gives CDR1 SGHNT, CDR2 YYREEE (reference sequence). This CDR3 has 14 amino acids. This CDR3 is CAEGFHGGANVLTF. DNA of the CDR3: TGTGCCGAGGGTTTCCATGGTGGGGCCAACGTCCTGACTTTC.

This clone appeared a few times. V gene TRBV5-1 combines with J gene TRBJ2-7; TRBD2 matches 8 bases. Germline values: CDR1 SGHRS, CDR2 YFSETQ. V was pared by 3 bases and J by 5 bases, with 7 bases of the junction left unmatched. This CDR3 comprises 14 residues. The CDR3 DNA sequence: TGCGCCAGCAGCTCACTAGCGGCAAAGGACGAGCAGTACTTC. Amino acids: CASSSLAAKDEQYF.